The entry below gives a single T cell receptor beta chain sequence along with its context. TCRdb's table, derived via immunoSEQ multiplex PCR, lists solely in-frame clones and lacks some. Here the sample spans some 120,000 clones, 80% to 90% being singletons. Germline V CDR1 and CDR2: SEHNR, FQNEAQ (reference sequence). This CDR3 is built from 13 residues. V was pared by 7 bases and J by 5 bases, with 15 bases between. This record belongs to a study of control samples from healthy donors and cancer patients. This receptor was obtained from a man in his fifties or sixties in good health. The J gene is TRBJ2-7, the V gene TRBV7-9; possibly TRBD2 for D (6 bases). Sequencing was done on a sample of blood. CDR3 region: CASTPGEVNEQYF. DNA for the CDR3: TGTGCCAGCACCCCGGGGGAGGTCAACGAGCAGTACTTC. Looking up the rest from reference TRBV7-9 and TRBJ2-7 gives the full variable domain: DTGVSQNPRHKITKRGQNVTFRCDPISEHNRLYWYRQTLGQGPEFLTYFQNEAQLEKSRLLSDRFSAERPKGSFSTLEIQRTEQGDSAMYLCASTPGEVNEQYFGPGTRLTVT.